This T cell receptor beta chain was recorded in a study of CD8 T cells in Susac syndrome. Study information: Patients with Susac syndrome were therapy-naive, taking corticosteroids, with some also receiving intravenous immunoglobulin, or taking intravenous immunoglobulin alone at the time their blood was drawn.

As to this clonotype: No antigen is known for it.

An amount of RNA that ranged from roughly 0.5 to 1 ug was reverse transcribed with random hexamers. TCRdb recomputed calls from the immunoSEQ multiplex PCR reads with MiXCR, one row per CDR3 protein. The data show 95,000 to 150,000 distinct CDR3 sequences, approximately 96% seen once. Notes on the study in general: As the study acknowledged, the number of individuals who were part of its TCR sequencing and HLA analysis was relatively small.

Sequencing targeted TCR beta in T cells from blood (CD8+ and CD4+). The sequencing input was CD4+ T cells from PBMCs. The sequence came from a human donor with Susac syndrome.

The CDR3 loop is CASSENTVNTEAFF. The CDR3 DNA follows: TGTGCCAGCAGTGAAAATACCGTGAACACTGAAGCTTTCTTT. V gene TRBV2 combines with J gene TRBJ1-1; D gene uncertain. Per germline, CDR1 SNHLY and CDR2 FYNNEI. CDR3 length: 14 residues. V was pared by 2 bases and J by 0 bases, with 7 bases between.